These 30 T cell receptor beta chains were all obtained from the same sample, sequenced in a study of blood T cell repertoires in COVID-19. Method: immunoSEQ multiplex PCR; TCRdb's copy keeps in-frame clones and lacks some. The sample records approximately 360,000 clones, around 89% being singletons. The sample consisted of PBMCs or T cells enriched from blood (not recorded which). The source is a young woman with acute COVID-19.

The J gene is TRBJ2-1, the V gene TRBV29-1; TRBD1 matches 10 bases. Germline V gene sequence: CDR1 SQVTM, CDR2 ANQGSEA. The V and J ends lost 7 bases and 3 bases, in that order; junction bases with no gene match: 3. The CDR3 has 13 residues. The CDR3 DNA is TGCAGCGGCGGGGACAGGGGCTACAATGAGCAGTTCTTC. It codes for CSGGDRGYNEQFF.

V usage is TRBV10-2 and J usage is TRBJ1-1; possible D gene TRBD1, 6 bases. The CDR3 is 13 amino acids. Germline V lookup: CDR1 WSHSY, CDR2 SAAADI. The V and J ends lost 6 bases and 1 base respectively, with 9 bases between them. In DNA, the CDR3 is TGCGCCAGCAGCCCGACAGGGAACACTGAAGCTTTCTTT. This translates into CASSPTGNTEAFF.

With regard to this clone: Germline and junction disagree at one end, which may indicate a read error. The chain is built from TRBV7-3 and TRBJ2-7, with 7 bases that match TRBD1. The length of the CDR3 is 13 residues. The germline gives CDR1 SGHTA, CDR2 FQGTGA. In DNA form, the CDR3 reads TGTGCCAGCAGCGTCAACCCGGGACAGCCTTCAACGTGG. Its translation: CASSVNPGQPSTW.

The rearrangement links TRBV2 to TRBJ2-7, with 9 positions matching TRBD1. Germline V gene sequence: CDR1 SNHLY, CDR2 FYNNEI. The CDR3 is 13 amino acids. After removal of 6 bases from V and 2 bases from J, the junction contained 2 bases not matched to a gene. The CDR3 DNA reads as TGTGCCAGCAGGCGGACAGGGGCCTACGAGCAGTACTTC. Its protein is CASRRTGAYEQYF.

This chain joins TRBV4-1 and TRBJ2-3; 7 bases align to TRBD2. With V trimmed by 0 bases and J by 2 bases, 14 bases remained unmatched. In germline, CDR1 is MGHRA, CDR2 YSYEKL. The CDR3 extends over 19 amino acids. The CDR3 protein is CASSQESEGTGGITDTQYF. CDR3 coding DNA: TGCGCCAGCAGCCAAGAGTCGGAGGGAACGGGGGGAATCACAGATACGCAGTATTTT.

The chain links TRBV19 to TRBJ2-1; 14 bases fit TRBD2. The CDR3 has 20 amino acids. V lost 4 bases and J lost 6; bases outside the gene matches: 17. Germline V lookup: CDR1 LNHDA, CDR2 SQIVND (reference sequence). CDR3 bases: TGTGCCAGTAGTAACACACGAATGACTAGCGGGGGGGGCAGTTCCAATGAGCAGTTCTTC. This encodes CASSNTRMTSGGGSSNEQFF.

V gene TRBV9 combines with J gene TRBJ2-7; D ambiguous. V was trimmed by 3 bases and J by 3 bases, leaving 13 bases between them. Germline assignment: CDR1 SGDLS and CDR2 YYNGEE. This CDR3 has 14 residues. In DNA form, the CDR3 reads TGTGCCAGCAGCGCCAGACTCATCTACTACGAGCAGTACTTC. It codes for CASSARLIYYEQYF.

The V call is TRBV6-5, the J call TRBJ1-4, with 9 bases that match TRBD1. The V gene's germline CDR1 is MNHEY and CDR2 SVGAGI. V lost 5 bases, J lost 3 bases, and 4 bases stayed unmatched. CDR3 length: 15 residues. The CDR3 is CASSKWTGANEKLFF. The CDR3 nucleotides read TGTGCCAGCAGTAAATGGACAGGGGCTAATGAAAAACTGTTTTTT.

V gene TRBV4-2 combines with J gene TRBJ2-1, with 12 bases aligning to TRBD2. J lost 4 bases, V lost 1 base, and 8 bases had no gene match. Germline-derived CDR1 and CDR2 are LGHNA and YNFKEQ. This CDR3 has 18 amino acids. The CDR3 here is CASSQGPLAGGIYNEQFF. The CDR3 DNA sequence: TGTGCCAGCAGCCAAGGCCCGCTAGCGGGGGGGATATACAATGAGCAGTTCTTC.

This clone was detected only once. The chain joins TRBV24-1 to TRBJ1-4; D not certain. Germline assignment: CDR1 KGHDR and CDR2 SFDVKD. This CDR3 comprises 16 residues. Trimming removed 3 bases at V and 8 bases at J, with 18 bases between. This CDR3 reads CATSDPKADLGEKLFF. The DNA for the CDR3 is TGTGCCACCAGTGATCCAAAAGCGGACTTAGGGGAAAAACTGTTTTTT.

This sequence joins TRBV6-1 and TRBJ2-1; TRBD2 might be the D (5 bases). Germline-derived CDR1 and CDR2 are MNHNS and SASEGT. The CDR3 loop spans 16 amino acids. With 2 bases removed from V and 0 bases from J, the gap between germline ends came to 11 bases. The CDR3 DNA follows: TGTGCCAGCAGTGAAACGGGGATAAACTCCTACAATGAGCAGTTCTTC. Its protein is CASSETGINSYNEQFF.

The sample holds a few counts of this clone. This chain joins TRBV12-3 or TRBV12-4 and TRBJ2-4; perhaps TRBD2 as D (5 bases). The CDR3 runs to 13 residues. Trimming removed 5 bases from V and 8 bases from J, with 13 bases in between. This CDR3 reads CASSHGPEDIQYF. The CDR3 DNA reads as TGTGCCAGCAGTCACGGGCCGGAGGACATTCAGTACTTC.

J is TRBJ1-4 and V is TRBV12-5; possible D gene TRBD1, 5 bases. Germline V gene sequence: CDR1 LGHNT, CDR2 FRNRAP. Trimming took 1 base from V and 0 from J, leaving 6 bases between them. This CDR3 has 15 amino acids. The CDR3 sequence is CASGLGQSTNEKLFF. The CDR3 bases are TGTGCTAGTGGTTTGGGACAGTCAACTAATGAAAAACTGTTTTTT. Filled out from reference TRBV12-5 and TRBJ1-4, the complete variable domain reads DARVTQTPRHKVTEMGQEVTMRCQPILGHNTVFWYRQTMMQGLELLAYFRNRAPLDDSGMPKDRFSAEMPDATLATLKIQPSEPRDSAVYFCASGLGQSTNEKLFFGSGTQLSVL.

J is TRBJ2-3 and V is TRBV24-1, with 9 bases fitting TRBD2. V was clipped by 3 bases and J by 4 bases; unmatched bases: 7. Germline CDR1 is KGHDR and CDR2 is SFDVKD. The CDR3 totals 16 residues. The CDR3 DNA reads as TGTGCCACCAGTGATCCCAGCGGGGGGTTGGCAGATACGCAGTATTTT. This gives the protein CATSDPSGGLADTQYF.

The CDR3 reads CASSQTGTSGYTF. Here the CDR3 DNA reads TGTGCCAGCAGCCAGACAGGGACTAGTGGCTACACCTTC. The chain employs TRBV5-5 and TRBJ1-2; 7 positions agree with TRBD1. V was pared by 4 bases and J by 7 bases, with 7 bases of the junction left unmatched. This CDR3 has 13 amino acids. CDR1 and CDR2 (germline): SGHKS, YYEKEE (reference sequence).

CDR3 in DNA: TGTGCCAGCAGTTTAGCCCGGGGCACAGATACGCAGTATTTT. This codes for CASSLARGTDTQYF. The genes are TRBV27 and TRBJ2-3, with D uncertain. Germline values: CDR1 MNHEY, CDR2 SMNVEV (reference sequence). The germline V and J ends were trimmed by 2 bases and 1 base, with 7 bases remaining between them. This CDR3 has 14 residues.

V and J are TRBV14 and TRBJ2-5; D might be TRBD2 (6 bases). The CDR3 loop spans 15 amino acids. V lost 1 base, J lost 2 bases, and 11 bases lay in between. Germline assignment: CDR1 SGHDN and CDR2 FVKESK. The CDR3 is CASSQGEVLQETQYF. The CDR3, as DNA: TGTGCCAGCAGCCAAGGGGAGGTACTACAAGAGACCCAGTACTTC. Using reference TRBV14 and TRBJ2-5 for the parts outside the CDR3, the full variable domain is EAGVTQFPSHSVIEKGQTVTLRCDPISGHDNLYWYRRVMGKEIKFLLHFVKESKQDESGMPNNRFLAERTGGTYSTLKVQPAELEDSGVYFCASSQGEVLQETQYFGPGTRLLVL.

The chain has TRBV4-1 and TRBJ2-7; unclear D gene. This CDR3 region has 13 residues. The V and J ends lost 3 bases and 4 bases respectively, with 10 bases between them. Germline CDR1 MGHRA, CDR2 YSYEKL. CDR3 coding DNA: TGCGCCAGCAGCCACAAGTACGGTTACGAGCAGTACTTC. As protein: CASSHKYGYEQYF.

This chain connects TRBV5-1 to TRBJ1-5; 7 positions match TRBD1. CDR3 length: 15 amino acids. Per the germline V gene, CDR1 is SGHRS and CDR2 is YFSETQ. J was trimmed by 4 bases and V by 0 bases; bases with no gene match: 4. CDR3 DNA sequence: TGCGCCAGCAGCTTGGTGGCAGGGGGGAATCAGCCCCAGCATTTT. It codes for CASSLVAGGNQPQHF.

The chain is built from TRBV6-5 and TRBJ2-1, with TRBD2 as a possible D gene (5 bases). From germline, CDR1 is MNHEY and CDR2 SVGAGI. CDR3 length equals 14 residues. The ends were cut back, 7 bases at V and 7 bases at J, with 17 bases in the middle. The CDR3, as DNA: TGTGCCAGCATCCGACTTGCAGCGGAGAATGAGCAGTTCTTC. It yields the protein CASIRLAAENEQFF.

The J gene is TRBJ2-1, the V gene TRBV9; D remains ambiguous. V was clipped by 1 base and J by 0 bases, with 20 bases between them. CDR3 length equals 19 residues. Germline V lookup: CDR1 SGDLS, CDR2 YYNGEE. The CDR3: CASSVTRQFETTSYNEQFF. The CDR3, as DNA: TGTGCCAGCAGCGTAACGCGGCAGTTCGAAACGACCTCCTACAATGAGCAGTTCTTC.

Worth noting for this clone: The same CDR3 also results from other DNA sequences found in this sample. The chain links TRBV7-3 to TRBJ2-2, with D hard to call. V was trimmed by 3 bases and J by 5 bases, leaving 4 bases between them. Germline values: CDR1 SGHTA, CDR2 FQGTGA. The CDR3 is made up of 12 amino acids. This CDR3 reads CASSFSTGELFF. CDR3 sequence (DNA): TGTGCCAGCAGCTTTTCTACCGGGGAGCTGTTTTTT.

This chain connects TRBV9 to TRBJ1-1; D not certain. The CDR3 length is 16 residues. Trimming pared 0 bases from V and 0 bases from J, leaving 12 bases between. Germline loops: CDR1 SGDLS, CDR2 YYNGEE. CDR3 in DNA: TGTGCCAGCAGCGTAGGGGAGGGAGCTATGAACACTGAAGCTTTCTTT. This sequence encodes CASSVGEGAMNTEAFF.

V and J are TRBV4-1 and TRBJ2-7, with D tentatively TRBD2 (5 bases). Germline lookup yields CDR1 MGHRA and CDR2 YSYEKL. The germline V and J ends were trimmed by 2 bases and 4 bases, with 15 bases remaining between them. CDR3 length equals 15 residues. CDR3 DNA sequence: TGCGCCAGCAGCCAATCCGGGGAATCCGTTTACGAGCAGTACTTC. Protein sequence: CASSQSGESVYEQYF.

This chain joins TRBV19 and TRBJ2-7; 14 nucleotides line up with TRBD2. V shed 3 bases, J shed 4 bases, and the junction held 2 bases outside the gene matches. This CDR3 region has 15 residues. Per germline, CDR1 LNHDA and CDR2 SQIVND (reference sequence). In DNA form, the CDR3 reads TGTGCCAGTAGTATGGGGACTAGCGGGGGTTACGAGCAGTACTTC. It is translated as CASSMGTSGGYEQYF.

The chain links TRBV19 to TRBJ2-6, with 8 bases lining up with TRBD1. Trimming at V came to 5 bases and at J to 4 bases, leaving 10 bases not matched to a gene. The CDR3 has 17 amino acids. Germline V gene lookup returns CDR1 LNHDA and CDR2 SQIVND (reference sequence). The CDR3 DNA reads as TGTGCCAGTAGTGGGACAGGAACCCCGCTCGGGGCCAACGTCCTGACTTTC. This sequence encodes CASSGTGTPLGANVLTF.

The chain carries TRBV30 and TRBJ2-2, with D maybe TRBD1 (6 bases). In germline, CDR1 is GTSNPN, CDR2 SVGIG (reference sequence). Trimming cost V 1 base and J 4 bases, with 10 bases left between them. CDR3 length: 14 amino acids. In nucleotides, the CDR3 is TGTGCCTGGAGTGGTACAGGGCGCACCGGGGAGCTGTTTTTT. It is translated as CAWSGTGRTGELFF.

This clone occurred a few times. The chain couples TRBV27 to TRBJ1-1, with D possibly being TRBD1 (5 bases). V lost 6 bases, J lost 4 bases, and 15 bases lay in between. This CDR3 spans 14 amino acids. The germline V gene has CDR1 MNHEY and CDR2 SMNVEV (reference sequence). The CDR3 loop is CASSLGGVGTEAFF. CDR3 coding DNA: TGTGCCAGCAGCCTCGGGGGGGTGGGCACTGAAGCTTTCTTT.

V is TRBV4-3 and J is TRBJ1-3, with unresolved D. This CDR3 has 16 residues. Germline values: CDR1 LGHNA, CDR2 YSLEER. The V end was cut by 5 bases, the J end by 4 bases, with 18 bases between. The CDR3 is CASSALGWGAGNTIYF. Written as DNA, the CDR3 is TGCGCCAGCAGCGCCCTCGGTTGGGGAGCGGGAAACACCATATATTTT.

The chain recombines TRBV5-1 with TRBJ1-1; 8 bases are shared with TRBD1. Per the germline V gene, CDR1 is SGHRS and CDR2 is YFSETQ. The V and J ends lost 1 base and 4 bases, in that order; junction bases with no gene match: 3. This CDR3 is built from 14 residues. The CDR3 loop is CASSLLTGGTEAFF. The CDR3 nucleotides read TGCGCCAGCAGCTTGCTTACAGGGGGCACTGAAGCTTTCTTT. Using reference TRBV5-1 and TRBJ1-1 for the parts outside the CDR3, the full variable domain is KAGVTQTPRYLIKTRGQQVTLSCSPISGHRSVSWYQQTPGQGLQFLFEYFSETQRNKGNFPGRFSGRQFSNSRSEMNVSTLELGDSALYLCASSLLTGGTEAFFGQGTRLTVV.